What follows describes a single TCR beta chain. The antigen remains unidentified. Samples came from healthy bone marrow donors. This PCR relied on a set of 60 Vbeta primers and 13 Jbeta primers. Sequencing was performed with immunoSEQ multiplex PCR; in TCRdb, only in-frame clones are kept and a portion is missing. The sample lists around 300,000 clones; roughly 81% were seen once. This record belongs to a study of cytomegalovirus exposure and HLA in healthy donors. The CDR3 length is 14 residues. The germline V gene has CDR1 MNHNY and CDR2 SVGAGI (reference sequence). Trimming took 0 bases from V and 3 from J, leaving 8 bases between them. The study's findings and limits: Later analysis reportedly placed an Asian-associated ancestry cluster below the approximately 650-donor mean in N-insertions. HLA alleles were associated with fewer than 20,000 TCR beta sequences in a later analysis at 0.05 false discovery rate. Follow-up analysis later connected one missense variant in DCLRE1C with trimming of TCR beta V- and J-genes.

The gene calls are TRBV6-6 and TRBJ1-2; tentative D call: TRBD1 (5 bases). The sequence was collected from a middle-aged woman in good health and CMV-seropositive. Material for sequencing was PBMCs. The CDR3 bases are TGTGCCAGCAGTTACTCGGGCAGGGACTATGGCTACACCTTC. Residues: CASSYSGRDYGYTF.